This T cell receptor beta chain originates from a study of cytomegalovirus exposure and HLA in healthy donors. Looking at the study overall: From about 170 million T cells, an earlier analysis saw 120 million or so unique TCR beta sequences.

As concerns this clone: Its cognate antigen is unknown.

PCR was performed using 60 Vbeta and 13 Jbeta primers. Data came from immunoSEQ multiplex PCR; TCRdb stores just in-frame clones and leaves some out. This sample has about 110,000 clones, with 60% to 80% found just once. Study findings and constraints: TCR beta chain V- and J-gene trimming was linked, in a later analysis, to a missense variant in DCLRE1C. Available immune exposure information was restricted to CMV serostatus only.

The sample comprised PBMCs. This TCR came from a boy between 10 and 17 years old in good health and CMV-seronegative.

CDR3 residues: CASSLGTSRETQYF. DNA of the CDR3: TGTGCCAGCAGCTTAGGGACTAGTCGCGAGACCCAGTACTTC. V usage is TRBV7-2 and J usage is TRBJ2-5; 7 nucleotides line up with TRBD2. The ends lost 1 base at V and 5 bases at J; junction bases unmatched: 4. The germline gives CDR1 SGHTA, CDR2 FQGNSA. This CDR3 is built from 14 residues.